This paragraph reports one T cell receptor beta chain. The antigen is undetermined. This entry belongs to a study of post-analysis software for immune sequencing data. In germline, CDR1 is WSHSY, CDR2 SAAADI. This CDR3 is built from 17 residues. The V gene lost 7 bases and the J gene lost 5 bases, with 24 bases spanning the gap. Study-level results: Significantly decreased normalized Chao1 diversity was recorded for multiple sclerosis patients relative to controls. F measure clustering grouped samples strongly by preparation batch. About 5 TRBV segments appeared more often in patients than in controls, and TRBV5-6, TRBV5-1 and TRBV20-1 were among these.

Prepared TCR beta cDNA libraries contained unique molecular identifiers. TCRdb used MiXCR to reprocess the PCR reads, holding one entry per CDR3 protein. The sample lists a few hundred thousand distinct CDR3 sequences, under 55% occurring once. The sequenced sample consisted of blood. The sequence was collected from a girl aged 10 to 17 with multiple sclerosis. This chain uses TRBV10-2 with TRBJ2-1; no definite D call. The CDR3 region is CASTPGQHERVHNEQFF. CDR3 coding DNA: TGCGCCAGCACCCCTGGTCAGCACGAGAGAGTACACAATGAGCAGTTCTTC.